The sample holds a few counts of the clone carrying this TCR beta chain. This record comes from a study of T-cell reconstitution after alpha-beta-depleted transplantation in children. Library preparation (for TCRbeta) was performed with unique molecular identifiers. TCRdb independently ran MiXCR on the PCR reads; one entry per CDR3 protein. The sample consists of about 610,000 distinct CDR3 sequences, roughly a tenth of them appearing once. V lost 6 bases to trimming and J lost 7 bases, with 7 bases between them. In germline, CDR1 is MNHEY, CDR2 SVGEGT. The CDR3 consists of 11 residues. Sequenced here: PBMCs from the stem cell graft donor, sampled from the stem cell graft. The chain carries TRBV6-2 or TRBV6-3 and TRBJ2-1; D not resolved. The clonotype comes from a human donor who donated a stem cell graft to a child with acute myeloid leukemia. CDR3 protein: CASRRPNEQFF. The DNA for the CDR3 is TGTGCCAGCAGGCGGCCTAATGAGCAGTTCTTC.